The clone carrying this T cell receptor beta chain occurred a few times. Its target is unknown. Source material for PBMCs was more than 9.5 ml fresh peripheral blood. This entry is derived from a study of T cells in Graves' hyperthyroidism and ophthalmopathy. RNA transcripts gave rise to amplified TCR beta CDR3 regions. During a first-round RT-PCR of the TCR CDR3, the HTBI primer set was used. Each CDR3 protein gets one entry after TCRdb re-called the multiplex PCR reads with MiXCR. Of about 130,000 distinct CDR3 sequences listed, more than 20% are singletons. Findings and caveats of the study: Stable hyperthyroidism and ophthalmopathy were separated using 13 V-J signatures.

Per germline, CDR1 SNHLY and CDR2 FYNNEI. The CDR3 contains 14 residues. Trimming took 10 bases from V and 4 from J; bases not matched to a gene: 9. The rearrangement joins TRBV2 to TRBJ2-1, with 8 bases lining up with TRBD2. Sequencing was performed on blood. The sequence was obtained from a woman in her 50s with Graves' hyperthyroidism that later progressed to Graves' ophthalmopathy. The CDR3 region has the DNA TGTGCCACCTGGGGAGTAGCGGGGTACAATGAGCAGTTCTTC. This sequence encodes CATWGVAGYNEQFF.